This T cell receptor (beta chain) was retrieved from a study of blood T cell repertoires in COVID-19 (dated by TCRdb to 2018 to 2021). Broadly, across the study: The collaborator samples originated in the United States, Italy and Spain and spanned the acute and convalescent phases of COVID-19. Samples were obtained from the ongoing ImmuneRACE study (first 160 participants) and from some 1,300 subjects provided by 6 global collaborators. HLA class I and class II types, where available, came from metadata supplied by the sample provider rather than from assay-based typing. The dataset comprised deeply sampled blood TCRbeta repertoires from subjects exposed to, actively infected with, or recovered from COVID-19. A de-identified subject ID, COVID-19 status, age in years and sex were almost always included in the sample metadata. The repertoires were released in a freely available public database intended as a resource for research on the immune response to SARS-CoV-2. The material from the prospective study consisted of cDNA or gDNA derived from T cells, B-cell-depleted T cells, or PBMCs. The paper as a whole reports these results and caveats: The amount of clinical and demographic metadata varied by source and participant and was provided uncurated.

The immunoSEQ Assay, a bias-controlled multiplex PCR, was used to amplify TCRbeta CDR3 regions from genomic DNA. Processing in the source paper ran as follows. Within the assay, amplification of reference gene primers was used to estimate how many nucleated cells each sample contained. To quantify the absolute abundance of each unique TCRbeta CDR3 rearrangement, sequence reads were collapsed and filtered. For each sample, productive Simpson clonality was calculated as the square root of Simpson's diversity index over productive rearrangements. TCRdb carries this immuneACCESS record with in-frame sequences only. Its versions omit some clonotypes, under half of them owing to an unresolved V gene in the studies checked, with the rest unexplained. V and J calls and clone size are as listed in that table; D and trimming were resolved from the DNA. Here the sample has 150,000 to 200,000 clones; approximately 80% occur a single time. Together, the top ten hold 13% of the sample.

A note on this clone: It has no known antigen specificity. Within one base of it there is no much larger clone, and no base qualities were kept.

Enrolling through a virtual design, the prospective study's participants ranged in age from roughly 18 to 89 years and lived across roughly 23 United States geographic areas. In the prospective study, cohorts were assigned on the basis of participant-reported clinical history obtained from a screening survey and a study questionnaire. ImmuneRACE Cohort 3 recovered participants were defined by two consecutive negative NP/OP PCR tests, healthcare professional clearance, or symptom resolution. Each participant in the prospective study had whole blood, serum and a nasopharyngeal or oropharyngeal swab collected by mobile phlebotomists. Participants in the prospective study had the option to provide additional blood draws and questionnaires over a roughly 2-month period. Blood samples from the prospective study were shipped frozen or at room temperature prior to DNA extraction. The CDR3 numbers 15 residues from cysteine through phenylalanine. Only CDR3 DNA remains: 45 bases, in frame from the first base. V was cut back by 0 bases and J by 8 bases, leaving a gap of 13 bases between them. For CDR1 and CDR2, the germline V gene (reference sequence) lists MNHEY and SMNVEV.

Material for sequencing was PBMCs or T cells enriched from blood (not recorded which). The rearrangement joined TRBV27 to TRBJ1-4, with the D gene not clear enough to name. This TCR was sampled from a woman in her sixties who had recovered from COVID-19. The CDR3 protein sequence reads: CASSLSGRRSEKLFF. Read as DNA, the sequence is TGTGCCAGCAGTTTATCCGGGAGGCGGTCCGAAAAACTGTTTTTT.